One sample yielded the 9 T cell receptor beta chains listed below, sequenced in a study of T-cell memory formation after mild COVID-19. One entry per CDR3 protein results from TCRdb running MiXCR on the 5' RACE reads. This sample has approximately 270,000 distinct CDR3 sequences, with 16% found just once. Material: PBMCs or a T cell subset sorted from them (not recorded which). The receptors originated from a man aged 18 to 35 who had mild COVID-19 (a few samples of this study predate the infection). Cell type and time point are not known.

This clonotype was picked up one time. In DNA form, the CDR3 reads TGTGCCAGCAGTCTAGGGGGGGCCTTAAGCACGTATACGCAGTATTTT. Its translation: CASSLGGALSTYTQYF. This chain links TRBV9 with TRBJ2-3, with a possible D match to TRBD2 (7 bases). Germline CDR1 is SGDLS and CDR2 is YYNGEE. The CDR3 extends over 16 amino acids. Trimming took 5 bases from V and 7 from J, leaving 23 bases between them.

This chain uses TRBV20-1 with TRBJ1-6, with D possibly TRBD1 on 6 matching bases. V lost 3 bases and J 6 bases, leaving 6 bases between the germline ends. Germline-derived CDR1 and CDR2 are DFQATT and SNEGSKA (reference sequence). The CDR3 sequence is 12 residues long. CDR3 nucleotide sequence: TGCAGTGCTAGGGGGGCTAATTCACCCCTCCACTTT. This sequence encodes CSARGANSPLHF.

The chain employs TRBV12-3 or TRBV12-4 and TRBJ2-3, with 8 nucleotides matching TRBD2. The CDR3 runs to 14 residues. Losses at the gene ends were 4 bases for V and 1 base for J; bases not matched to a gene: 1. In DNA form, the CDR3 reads TGTGCCAGCAGTTCAGCGGGGGGCACAGATACGCAGTATTTT. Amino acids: CASSSAGGTDTQYF.

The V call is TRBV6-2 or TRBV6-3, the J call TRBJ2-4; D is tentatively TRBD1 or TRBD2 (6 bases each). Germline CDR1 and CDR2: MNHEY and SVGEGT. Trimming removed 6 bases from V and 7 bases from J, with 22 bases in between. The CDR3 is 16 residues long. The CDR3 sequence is CASRPLRQDYRNIQYF. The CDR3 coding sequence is TGTGCCAGCAGGCCACTTAGACAGGACTACAGGAACATTCAGTACTTC.

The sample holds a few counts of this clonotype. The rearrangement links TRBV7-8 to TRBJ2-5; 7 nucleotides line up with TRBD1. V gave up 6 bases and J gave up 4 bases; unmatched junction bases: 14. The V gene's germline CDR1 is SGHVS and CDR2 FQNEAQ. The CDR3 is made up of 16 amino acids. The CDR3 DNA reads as TGTGCCAGCAGGAATCGGACAGGAAACATCCGAGAGACCCAGTACTTC. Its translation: CASRNRTGNIRETQYF. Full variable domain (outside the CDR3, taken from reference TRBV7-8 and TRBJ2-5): GAGVSQSPRYKVAKRGQDVALRCDPISGHVSLFWYQQALGQGPEFLTYFQNEAQLDKSGLPSDRFFAERPEGSVSTLKIQRTQQEDSAVYLCASRNRTGNIRETQYFGPGTRLLVL.

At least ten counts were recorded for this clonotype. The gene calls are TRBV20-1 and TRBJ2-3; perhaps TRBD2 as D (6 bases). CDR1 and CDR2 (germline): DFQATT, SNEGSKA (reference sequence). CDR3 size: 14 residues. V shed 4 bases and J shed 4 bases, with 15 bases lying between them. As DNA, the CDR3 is TGCAGTGCTATGGGACCGAGGGAGGCAGATACGCAGTATTTT. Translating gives CSAMGPREADTQYF.

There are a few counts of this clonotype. CDR3 nucleotide sequence: TGTGCCAGCAGCTCGGACAGGCGTGATGCTTTCTTT. Its protein is CASSSDRRDAFF. This chain links TRBV7-2 with TRBJ1-1; TRBD1 matches 7 bases. Trimming at V came to 4 bases and at J to 11 bases, leaving 7 bases not matched to a gene. Germline V gene lookup returns CDR1 SGHTA and CDR2 FQGNSA. This CDR3 contains 12 residues.

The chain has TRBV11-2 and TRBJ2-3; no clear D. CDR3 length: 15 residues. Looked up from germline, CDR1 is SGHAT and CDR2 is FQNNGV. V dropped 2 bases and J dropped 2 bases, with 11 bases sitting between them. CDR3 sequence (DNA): TGTGCCAGCAGCTTATTAGGCAGCTTCACAGATACGCAGTATTTT. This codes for CASSLLGSFTDTQYF.

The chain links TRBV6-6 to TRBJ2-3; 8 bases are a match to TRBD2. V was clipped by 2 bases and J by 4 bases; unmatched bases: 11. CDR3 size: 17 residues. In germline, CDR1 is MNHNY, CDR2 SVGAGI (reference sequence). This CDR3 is CASSYGLAGGGADTQYF. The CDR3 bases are TGTGCCAGCAGTTACGGGCTCGCGGGGGGTGGGGCAGATACGCAGTATTTT.